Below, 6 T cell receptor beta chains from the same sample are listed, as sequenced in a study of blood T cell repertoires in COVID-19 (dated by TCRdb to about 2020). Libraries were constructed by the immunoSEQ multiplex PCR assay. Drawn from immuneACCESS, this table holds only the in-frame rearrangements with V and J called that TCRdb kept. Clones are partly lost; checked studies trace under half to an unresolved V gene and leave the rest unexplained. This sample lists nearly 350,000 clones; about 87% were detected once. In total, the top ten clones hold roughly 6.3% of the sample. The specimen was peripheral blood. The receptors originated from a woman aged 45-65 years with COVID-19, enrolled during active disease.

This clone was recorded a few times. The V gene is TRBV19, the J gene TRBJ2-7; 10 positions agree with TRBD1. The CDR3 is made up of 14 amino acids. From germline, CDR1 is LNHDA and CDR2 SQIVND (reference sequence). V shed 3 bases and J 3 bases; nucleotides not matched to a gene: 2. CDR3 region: CASSMGQGYYEQYF. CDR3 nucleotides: TGTGCCAGTAGTATGGGACAGGGGTACTACGAGCAGTACTTC.

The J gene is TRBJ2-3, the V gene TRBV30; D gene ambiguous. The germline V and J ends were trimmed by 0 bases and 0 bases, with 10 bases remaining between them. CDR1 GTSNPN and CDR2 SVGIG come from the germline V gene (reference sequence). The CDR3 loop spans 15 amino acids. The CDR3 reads CAWSVAQASTDTQYF. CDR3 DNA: TGTGCCTGGAGTGTAGCCCAGGCTAGCACAGATACGCAGTATTTT.

CDR3 loop: CASSPWTGINTGELFF. The CDR3 DNA reads TGCGCCAGCAGCCCATGGACAGGAATTAACACCGGGGAGCTGTTTTTT. The V and J genes are TRBV5-1 and TRBJ2-2, with 7 bases aligning to TRBD1. CDR1 and CDR2 from the germline V gene are SGHRS and YFSETQ. J was trimmed by 2 bases and V by 4 bases; bases with no gene match: 8. This CDR3 has 16 amino acids.

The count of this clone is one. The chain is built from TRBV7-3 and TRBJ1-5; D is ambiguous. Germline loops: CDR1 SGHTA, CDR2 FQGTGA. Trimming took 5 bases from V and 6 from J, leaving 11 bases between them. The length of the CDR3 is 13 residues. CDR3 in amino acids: CASSLSQGQPQHF. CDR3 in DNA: TGTGCCAGCAGCCTTAGCCAAGGTCAGCCCCAGCATTTT.

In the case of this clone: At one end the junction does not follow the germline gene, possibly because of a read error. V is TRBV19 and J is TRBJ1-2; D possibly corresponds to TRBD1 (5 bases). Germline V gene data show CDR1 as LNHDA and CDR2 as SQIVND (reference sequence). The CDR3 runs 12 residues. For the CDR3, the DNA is TGTGCCAGTAGTACCCCCCTGGGACTGACCCTCTTC. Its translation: CASSTPLGLTLF.

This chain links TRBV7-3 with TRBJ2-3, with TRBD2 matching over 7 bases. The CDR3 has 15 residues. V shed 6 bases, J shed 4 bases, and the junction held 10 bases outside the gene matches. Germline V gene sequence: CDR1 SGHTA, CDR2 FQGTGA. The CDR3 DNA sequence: TGTGCCAGCAGTCCCGGCGGGAGACGAGCAGATACGCAGTATTTT. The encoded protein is CASSPGGRRADTQYF.